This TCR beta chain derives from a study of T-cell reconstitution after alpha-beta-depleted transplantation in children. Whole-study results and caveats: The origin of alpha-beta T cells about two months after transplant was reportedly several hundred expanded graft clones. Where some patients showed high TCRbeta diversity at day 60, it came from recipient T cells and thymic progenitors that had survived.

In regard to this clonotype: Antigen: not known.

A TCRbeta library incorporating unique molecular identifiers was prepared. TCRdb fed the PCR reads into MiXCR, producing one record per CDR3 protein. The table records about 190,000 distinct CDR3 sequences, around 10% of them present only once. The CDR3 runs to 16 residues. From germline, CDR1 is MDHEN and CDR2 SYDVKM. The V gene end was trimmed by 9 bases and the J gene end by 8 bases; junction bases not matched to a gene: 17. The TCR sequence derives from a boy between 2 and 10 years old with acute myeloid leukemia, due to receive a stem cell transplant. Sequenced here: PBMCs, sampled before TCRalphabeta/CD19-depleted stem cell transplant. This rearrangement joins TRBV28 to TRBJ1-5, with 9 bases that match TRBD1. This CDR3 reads CASPGSGQGYRKPQHF. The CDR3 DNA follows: TGTGCCAGTCCGGGTTCGGGACAGGGCTATCGCAAGCCCCAGCATTTT. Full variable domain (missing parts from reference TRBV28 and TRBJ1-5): DVKVTQSSRYLVKRTGEKVFLECVQDMDHENMFWYRQDPGLGLRLIYFSYDVKMKEKGDIPEGYSVSREKKERFSLILESASTNQTSMYLCASPGSGQGYRKPQHFGDGTRLSIL.